This TCR beta chain appears in the sequencing data of a study of molecular identifiers for immune sequencing clone quantification. One entry per CDR3 protein results from TCRdb running MiXCR on the PCR reads. The table lists a few hundred thousand distinct CDR3 sequences, about a fifth of them singletons. This clonotype was seen more than once but under ten times. This CDR3 contains 14 residues. Deletions cut 8 bases from V and 4 bases from J, with 15 bases between. Germline V gives CDR1 LNHDA, CDR2 SQIVND (reference sequence). The V call is TRBV19, the J call TRBJ2-1; D is possibly TRBD1 or TRBD2 (5 bases each). The origin of this receptor is a human donor in good health. Some libraries in this study had Jurkat cell RNA spiked in. Sample: naive CD8+ T cells from blood, with Jurkat cell RNA spiked in. The subset was: FACS-sorted CD8+CD4-CCR7+CD45RA+ naive T cells. The CDR3 loop is CASDRGRGYNEQFF. CDR3 bases: TGTGCCAGTGATAGGGGAAGAGGGTACAATGAGCAGTTCTTC.